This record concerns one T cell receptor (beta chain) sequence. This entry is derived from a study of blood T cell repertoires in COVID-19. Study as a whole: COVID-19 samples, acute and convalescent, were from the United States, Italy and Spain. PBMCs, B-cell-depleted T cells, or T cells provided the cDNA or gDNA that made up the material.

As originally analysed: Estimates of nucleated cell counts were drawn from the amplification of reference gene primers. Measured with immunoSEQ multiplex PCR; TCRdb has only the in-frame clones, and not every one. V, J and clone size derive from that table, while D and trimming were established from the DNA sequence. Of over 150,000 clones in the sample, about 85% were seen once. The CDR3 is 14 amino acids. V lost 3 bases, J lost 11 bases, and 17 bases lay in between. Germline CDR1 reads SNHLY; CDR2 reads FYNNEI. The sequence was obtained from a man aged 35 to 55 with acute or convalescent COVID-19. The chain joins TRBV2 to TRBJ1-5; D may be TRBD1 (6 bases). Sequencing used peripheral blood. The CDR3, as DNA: TGTGCCAGCAGTGACCACCGGGACATAGTCGCCCAGCATTTT. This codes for CASSDHRDIVAQHF.